A single sample is the source of the 17 T cell receptor beta chains below, sequenced in a study of cytomegalovirus exposure and HLA in healthy donors. Profiled with immunoSEQ multiplex PCR; TCRdb holds only in-frame clones, not every one. The sample comprises 150,000 to 180,000 clones, roughly 84% of which are singletons, and 2% to 2.5% rests with the top ten. The specimen was PBMCs. The source of these receptors is a human donor in good health.

This clone was counted a single time. CDR3 protein: CAPRASGRATSYEQYF. In nucleotides, the CDR3 is TGTGCCCCCCGGGCTAGCGGGAGGGCCACTTCCTACGAGCAGTACTTC. V and J are TRBV27 and TRBJ2-7, with TRBD2 identical over 12 bases. V trimming: 11 bases; J trimming: 1 base; junction bases outside the gene matches: 12. The CDR3 length is 16 residues. Germline CDR1 MNHEY, CDR2 SMNVEV (reference sequence).

The J gene is TRBJ1-4, the V gene TRBV6-6, with D maybe TRBD1 (5 bases). Germline CDR1 reads MNHNY; CDR2 reads SVGAGI (reference sequence). V dropped 7 bases and J dropped 0 bases, with 9 bases sitting between them. This CDR3 is 14 amino acids long. CDR3 sequence (DNA): TGTGCCAGCACCGGACAAGCAACTAATGAAAAACTGTTTTTT. Translating gives CASTGQATNEKLFF.

The chain combines TRBV29-1 with TRBJ2-7, with D unclear. The CDR3 loop spans 11 amino acids. Trimming cost V 4 bases and J 2 bases, with 6 bases left between them. CDR1 is SQVTM, CDR2 ANQGSEA, per germline. Here the CDR3 reads CSVAATYEQYF. The CDR3 DNA is TGCAGCGTTGCCGCGACCTACGAGCAGTACTTC.

The rearrangement links TRBV2 to TRBJ2-2, with unresolved D. Germline assignment: CDR1 SNHLY and CDR2 FYNNEI. V was shortened by 2 bases and J by 6 bases, with 4 bases between the two germline ends. This CDR3 is built from 12 residues. CDR3 in amino acids: CASSEQAGELFF. CDR3 nucleotide sequence: TGTGCCAGCAGTGAACAGGCCGGGGAGCTGTTTTTT.

CDR3 residues: CASSRGALGNEQFF. CDR3 bases: TGTGCCAGCAGTCGGGGGGCTTTAGGCAATGAGCAGTTCTTC. This chain links TRBV6-6 with TRBJ2-1, with a possible D match to TRBD2 (7 bases). CDR3 length: 14 residues. V was trimmed by 5 bases and J by 6 bases, leaving 14 bases between them. CDR1 MNHNY and CDR2 SVGAGI come from the germline V gene (reference sequence).

The V and J genes are TRBV7-3 and TRBJ1-2; TRBD1 might be the D (6 bases). The CDR3 has 14 residues. Germline V gene data show CDR1 as SGHTA and CDR2 as FQGTGA. V was trimmed by 6 bases and J by 3 bases, leaving 14 bases between them. For the CDR3, the DNA is TGTGCCAGCAGTCTAGACAGGTCAGACTATGGCTACACCTTC. It specifies CASSLDRSDYGYTF.

CDR3 sequence: CASSRRGSAKNIQYF. CDR3 sequence (DNA): TGTGCCAGCAGCCGAAGGGGGTCAGCCAAAAACATTCAGTACTTC. The chain combines TRBV7-2 with TRBJ2-4; possible D gene TRBD1, 6 bases. V lost 5 bases to trimming and J lost 0 bases, with 11 bases between them. CDR1 is SGHTA, CDR2 FQGNSA, per germline. The length of the CDR3 is 15 residues.

The J gene is TRBJ2-2, the V gene TRBV7-8, with TRBD1 identical over 8 bases. This CDR3 is 15 amino acids long. Germline CDR1 reads SGHVS; CDR2 reads FQNEAQ. V was pared by 4 bases and J by 4 bases, with 5 bases of the junction left unmatched. CDR3 DNA sequence: TGTGCCAGCAGCTACCGGGACAGGAGCACCGGGGAGCTGTTTTTT. It encodes CASSYRDRSTGELFF.

This chain uses TRBV5-1 with TRBJ2-2; tentative D call: TRBD1 (6 bases). Germline V gene sequence: CDR1 SGHRS, CDR2 YFSETQ. V lost 1 base and J lost 2, with 12 bases in between. The CDR3 length is 16 residues. For the CDR3, the DNA is TGCGCCAGCAGCTTGTCACAGGGAAGAAACACCGGGGAGCTGTTTTTT. This codes for CASSLSQGRNTGELFF.

The chain joins TRBV2 to TRBJ2-1; TRBD2 is a possible D gene (5 bases). Germline loops: CDR1 SNHLY, CDR2 FYNNEI. The CDR3 has 16 amino acids. V was cut by 4 bases and J by 0 bases, with 13 bases left in between. In DNA form, the CDR3 reads TGTGCCAGCAGTGTGAGTGGAGGTAGCTCCTACAATGAGCAGTTCTTC. Translation: CASSVSGGSSYNEQFF.

V is TRBV7-9 and J is TRBJ2-7; D unresolved. Germline CDR1 reads SEHNR; CDR2 reads FQNEAQ (reference sequence). CDR3 length: 14 amino acids. Trimming left V 5 bases short and J 1 base short, with 12 bases between. Here the CDR3 DNA reads TGTGCCAGCAGCCCGCTACGCCGTTCCTACGAGCAGTACTTC. Its translation: CASSPLRRSYEQYF.

In its sample, this clone was seen once. The gene calls are TRBV6-1 and TRBJ1-2, with D uncertain. The ends were cut back, 2 bases at V and 3 bases at J, with 4 bases in the middle. CDR1 MNHNS and CDR2 SASEGT come from the germline V gene. This CDR3 is 12 amino acids long. CDR3 nucleotides: TGTGCCAGCAGTGAAACAGACTATGGCTACACCTTC. Its translation is CASSETDYGYTF.

The V gene is TRBV4-1, the J gene TRBJ2-1; 7 bases fit TRBD2. Trimming removed 1 base from V and 7 bases from J; junction bases left unmatched: 1. Germline lookup yields CDR1 MGHRA and CDR2 YSYEKL. CDR3 length: 13 amino acids. The CDR3 region is CASSQGLANEQFF. The DNA of the CDR3 is TGCGCCAGCAGCCAAGGACTAGCAAATGAGCAGTTCTTC.

The chain couples TRBV5-4 to TRBJ2-2; 7 bases are shared with TRBD1. The CDR3 is 14 residues long. The junction had 1 base not matched to a gene; V was cut back by 0 bases and J by 5 bases. Germline assignment: CDR1 SGHNT and CDR2 YYREEE (reference sequence). The CDR3 sequence: CASSLDRGTGELFF. The CDR3 region has the DNA TGTGCCAGCAGCTTGGACAGGGGTACCGGGGAGCTGTTTTTT.

The chain recombines TRBV5-1 with TRBJ2-2; tentative D call: TRBD1 (5 bases). In germline, CDR1 is SGHRS, CDR2 YFSETQ. V was shortened by 0 bases and J by 5 bases, with 11 bases between the two germline ends. The CDR3 runs 15 residues. The CDR3 is CASSLEGLQTGELFF. CDR3 DNA: TGCGCCAGCAGCTTGGAGGGGCTTCAAACCGGGGAGCTGTTTTTT.

This chain uses TRBV29-1 with TRBJ1-1; weak D call: TRBD1 (5 bases). This CDR3 is 12 amino acids long. Per the germline V gene, CDR1 is SQVTM and CDR2 is ANQGSEA. With 3 bases removed from V and 4 bases from J, the gap between germline ends came to 9 bases. CDR3 sequence (DNA): TGCAGCGTTGAGAGCGGGGGCACTGAAGCTTTCTTT. Encoded protein: CSVESGGTEAFF.

This sequence joins TRBV19 and TRBJ1-4; TRBD1 matches 7 bases. Germline V lookup: CDR1 LNHDA, CDR2 SQIVND (reference sequence). V lost 5 bases and J lost 6; bases outside the gene matches: 9. The CDR3 length is 15 residues. CDR3 protein: CASSERDSRDEKLFF. CDR3 bases: TGTGCCAGTAGTGAGAGGGACAGCCGGGATGAAAAACTGTTTTTT.